This T cell receptor beta chain was recorded in a study of blood T cell repertoires in COVID-19. This CDR3 comprises 13 residues. V was clipped by 3 bases and J by 7 bases, with 9 bases between them. The germline V gene encodes CDR1 KGHSH and CDR2 LQKENI. Produced via immunoSEQ multiplex PCR; TCRdb's table is partial and in-frame only. Of about 200,000 clones listed, around 84% are singletons. The sequence was obtained from a man aged 80 or over with acute or convalescent COVID-19. Sequencing input: peripheral blood. This chain links TRBV18 with TRBJ2-2, with D possibly being TRBD2 (5 bases). CDR3 DNA: TGTGCCAGCTCACCCGGAGGTCGCGGGGAGCTGTTTTTT. It yields the protein CASSPGGRGELFF.